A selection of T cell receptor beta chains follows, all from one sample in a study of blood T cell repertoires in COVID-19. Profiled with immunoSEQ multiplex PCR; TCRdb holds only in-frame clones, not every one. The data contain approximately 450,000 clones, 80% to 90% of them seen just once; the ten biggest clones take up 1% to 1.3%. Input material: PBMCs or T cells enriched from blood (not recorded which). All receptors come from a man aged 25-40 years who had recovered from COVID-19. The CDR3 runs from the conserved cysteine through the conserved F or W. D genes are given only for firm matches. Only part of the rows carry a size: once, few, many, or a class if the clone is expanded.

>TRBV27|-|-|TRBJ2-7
TGTGCCAGCAGTCCCGGACAGATTACCTACGAGCAGTACTTC
CASSPGQITYEQYF
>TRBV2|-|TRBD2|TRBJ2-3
TGTGCCAGCAGTGAAGTCAGCGGGAGGGCCGTAGATACGCAGTATTTT
CASSEVSGRAVDTQYF
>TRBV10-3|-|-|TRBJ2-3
TGTGCCATCAGTGGCCTAGCTCCCCAGAGGGTTAGGAGCACAGATACGCAGTATTTT
CAISGLAPQRVRSTDTQYF
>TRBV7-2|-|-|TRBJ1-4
TGTGCCAGCAGCCGGGAGTGGACTAATGAAAAACTGTTTTTT
CASSREWTNEKLFF
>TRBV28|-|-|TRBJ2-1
TGTGCCAGCAGTTTATATGGCGGGACCTCCTACAATGAGCAGTTCTTC
CASSLYGGTSYNEQFF
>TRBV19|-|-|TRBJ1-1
TGTGCCAGTAGGATTGGGTACAGGGAGAACACTGAAGCTTTCTTT
CASRIGYRENTEAFF
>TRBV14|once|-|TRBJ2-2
TGTGCCAGCAGCGAGGTCCAACAGGGGAACACCGGGGAGCTGTTTTTT
CASSEVQQGNTGELFF
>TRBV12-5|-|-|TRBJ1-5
TGTGCTAGTGCCCTAGGACAGTTAAGCAATCAGCCCCAGCATTTT
CASALGQLSNQPQHF
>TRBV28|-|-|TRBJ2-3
TGTGCCAGCAGTCAGGGAAAGAGCACAGATACGCAGTATTTT
CASSQGKSTDTQYF
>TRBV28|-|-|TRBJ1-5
TGTGCCAGCAGTCTAGCAGGCGGGTTCCGGCCCCAGCATTTT
CASSLAGGFRPQHF
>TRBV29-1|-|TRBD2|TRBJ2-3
TGCAGCGTCTCTAGCGGGCCTAGCACAGATACGCAGTATTTT
CSVSSGPSTDTQYF
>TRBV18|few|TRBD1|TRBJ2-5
TGTGCCAGCTCGCTGGGACAGCACCAAGAGACCCAGTACTTC
CASSLGQHQETQYF
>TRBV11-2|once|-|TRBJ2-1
TGTGCCAGCAGCTACACGAATGAGCAGTTCTTC
CASSYTNEQFF
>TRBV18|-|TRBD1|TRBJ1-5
TGTGCCAGCTCAGCATCGACAGGGGGGACAAATCAGCCCCAGCATTTT
CASSASTGGTNQPQHF
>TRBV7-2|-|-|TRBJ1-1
TGTGCCAGCAGCTTAGTTGCAGGGACTGAAGCTTTCTTT
CASSLVAGTEAFF
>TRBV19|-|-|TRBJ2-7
TGTGCCAGTAGTATAGGCAGGACCTACGAGCAGTACTTC
CASSIGRTYEQYF
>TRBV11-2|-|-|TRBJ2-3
TGTGCCAGCAGCTTAATAGGGGTTGTCACAGATACGCAGTATTTT
CASSLIGVVTDTQYF
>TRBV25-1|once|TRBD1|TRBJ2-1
TGTGCCAGCAGTGACCGGGACAGGGGATACAATGAGCAGTTCTTC
CASSDRDRGYNEQFF
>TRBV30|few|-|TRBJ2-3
TGTGCCTGGAGTGGACTTACAGATACGCAGTATTTT
CAWSGLTDTQYF
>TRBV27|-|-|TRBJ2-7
TGTGCCAGCAGTTTATCAAGGGACTTCTACGAGCAGTACTTC
CASSLSRDFYEQYF
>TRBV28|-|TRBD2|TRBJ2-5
TGTGCCAGCAGTACAGAGCGGGAGGAGGAAGAGACCCAGTACTTC
CASSTEREEEETQYF
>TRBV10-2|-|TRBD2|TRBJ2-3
TGCGCCAGCAGTCCTAGCGGGAGCGCAGATACGCAGTATTTT
CASSPSGSADTQYF
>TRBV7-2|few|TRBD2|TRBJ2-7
TGTGCCAGCAGCCGGACTAGCGGGAGTGCCTACGAGCAGTACTTC
CASSRTSGSAYEQYF
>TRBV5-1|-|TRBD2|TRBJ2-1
TGCGCCAGCAGCTTGGACCTAGCGGGAGGATACAATGAGCAGTTCTTC
CASSLDLAGGYNEQFF
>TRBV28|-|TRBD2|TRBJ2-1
TGTGCCAGCAGGGGGACCGGACTAGCGGACATCTACAATGAGCAGTTCTTC
CASRGTGLADIYNEQFF
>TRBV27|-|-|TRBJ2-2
TGTGCCAGCAGTTTTGGAGTGGGGGGAGTGGGCACCGGGGAGCTGTTTTTT
CASSFGVGGVGTGELFF
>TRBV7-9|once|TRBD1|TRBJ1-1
TGTGCCAGCAGCTACAGGGGGAACACTGAAGCTTTCTTT
CASSYRGNTEAFF
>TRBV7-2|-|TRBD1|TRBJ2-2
TGTGCCAGCAGCGTAGGGACAGCGGTTGACTACACCGGGGAGCTGTTTTTT
CASSVGTAVDYTGELFF
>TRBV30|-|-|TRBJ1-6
TGTGCCTGGAGTTCGCCATTACCGGGCCTCACGAGGGGGAATTCACCCCTCCACTTT
CAWSSPLPGLTRGNSPLHF
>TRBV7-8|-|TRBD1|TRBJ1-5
TGTGCCAGCAGCCCCCACCGACAGGGACCCAATCAGCCCCAGCATTTT
CASSPHRQGPNQPQHF
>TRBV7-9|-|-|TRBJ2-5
TGTGCCAGCAGCGTCCGTAAACAGGGTGGATGGGAGACCCAGTACTTC
CASSVRKQGGWETQYF
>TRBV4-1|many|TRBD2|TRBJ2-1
TGCGCCAGCAGCACACGAGAAGGGTCTAGCGGGACCAGTATAAATGAGCAGTTCTTC
CASSTREGSSGTSINEQFF
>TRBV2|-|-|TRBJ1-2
TGTGCCAGCAGTTCTATTGGCTACACCTTC
CASSSIGYTF
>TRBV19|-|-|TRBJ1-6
TGTGCCAGTAAACGGGACACCACAGATTCACCCCTCCACTTT
CASKRDTTDSPLHF
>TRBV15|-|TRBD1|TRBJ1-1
TGTGCCACCAGCAGTACAGGGGTATGGACTGAAGCTTTCTTT
CATSSTGVWTEAFF
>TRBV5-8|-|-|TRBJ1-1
TGTGCCAGCAGCTTGGTGCGGGGGGCGAGCACTGAAGCTTTCTTT
CASSLVRGASTEAFF
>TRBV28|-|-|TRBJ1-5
TGTGCCAGCAGTTTCGGGTCAGGGGTTCAGCCCCAGCATTTT
CASSFGSGVQPQHF
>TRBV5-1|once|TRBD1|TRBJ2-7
TGCGCCAGCAGCGCGGACAGGGAGAACTACGAGCAGTACTTC
CASSADRENYEQYF
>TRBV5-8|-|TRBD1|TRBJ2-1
TGTGCCAGCAGCATAATGACAGGGGGTGTTTACAATGAGCAGTTCTTC
CASSIMTGGVYNEQFF
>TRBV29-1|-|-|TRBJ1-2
TGCAGCGTTGAAAGGGGGGGATTGGATGGCTACACCTTC
CSVERGGLDGYTF
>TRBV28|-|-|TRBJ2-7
TGTGCCAGCACCAGGGGGGATTACGAGCAGTACTTC
CASTRGDYEQYF
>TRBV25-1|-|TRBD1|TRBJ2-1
TGTGCCAGCAGTGAGCGGACAGGGATAGGTTACAATGAGCAGTTCTTC
CASSERTGIGYNEQFF
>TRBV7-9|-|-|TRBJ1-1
TGTGCCAGCAGCTTAGGGGCCACTAACACTGAAGCTTTCTTT
CASSLGATNTEAFF
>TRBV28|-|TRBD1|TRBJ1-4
TGTGCCAGCAGCCTGCCCCCCCAGGGGGCTAATGAAAAACTGTTTTTT
CASSLPPQGANEKLFF